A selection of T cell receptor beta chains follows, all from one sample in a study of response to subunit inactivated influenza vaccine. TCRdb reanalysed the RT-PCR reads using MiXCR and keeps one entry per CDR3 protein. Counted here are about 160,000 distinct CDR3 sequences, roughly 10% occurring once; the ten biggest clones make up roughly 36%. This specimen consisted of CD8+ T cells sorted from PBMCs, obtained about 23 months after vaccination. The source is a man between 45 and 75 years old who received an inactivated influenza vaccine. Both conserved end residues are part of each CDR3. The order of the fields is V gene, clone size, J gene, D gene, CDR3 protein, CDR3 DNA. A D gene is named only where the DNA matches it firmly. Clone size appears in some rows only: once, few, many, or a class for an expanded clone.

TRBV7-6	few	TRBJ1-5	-	CASSPHPDQPQHF	TGTGCCAGCAGCCCACACCCGGATCAGCCCCAGCATTTT
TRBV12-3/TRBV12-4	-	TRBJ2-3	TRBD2	CASSRWEGTDTQYF	TGTGCCAGCAGTCGATGGGAGGGGACAGATACGCAGTATTTT
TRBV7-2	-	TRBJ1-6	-	CASSYRPPGQGSPLHF	TGTGCCAGCAGCTATCGACCTCCCGGGCAAGGTTCACCCCTCCACTTT
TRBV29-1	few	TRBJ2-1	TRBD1	CSFGTGIYNEQFF	TGCAGCTTTGGGACAGGGATATACAATGAGCAGTTCTTC
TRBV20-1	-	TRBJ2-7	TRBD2	CSAREAGGRSYEQYF	TGCAGTGCTAGAGAAGCGGGAGGGCGCTCCTACGAGCAGTACTTC
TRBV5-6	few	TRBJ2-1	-	CASNFGFSGYNEQFF	TGTGCCAGCAACTTTGGTTTTAGCGGTTACAATGAGCAGTTCTTC
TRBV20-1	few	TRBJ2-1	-	CSARDSGYNEQFF	TGCAGTGCTAGAGATAGTGGGTACAATGAGCAGTTCTTC
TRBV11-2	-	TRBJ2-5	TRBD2	CASSPIAGVWETQYF	TGTGCCAGCAGCCCGATAGCGGGAGTGTGGGAGACCCAGTACTTC
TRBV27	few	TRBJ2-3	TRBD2	CASSSIGTSGTDTQYF	TGTGCCAGCAGTTCGATCGGGACTAGCGGGACAGATACGCAGTATTTT
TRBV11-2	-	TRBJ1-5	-	CASSLDWGVSNQPQHF	TGTGCCAGCAGCTTAGATTGGGGGGTAAGCAATCAGCCCCAGCATTTT
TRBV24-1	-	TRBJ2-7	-	CATNLNRPNYEQYF	TGTGCCACCAACCTTAACAGGCCTAACTACGAGCAGTACTTC
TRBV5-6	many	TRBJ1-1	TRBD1	CASSFDRGTEAFF	TGTGCCAGCAGCTTTGACAGGGGGACTGAAGCTTTCTTT
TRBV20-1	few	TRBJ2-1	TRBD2	CSARTGLAGSYNEQFF	TGCAGTGCTAGAACGGGACTAGCGGGCTCCTACAATGAGCAGTTCTTC
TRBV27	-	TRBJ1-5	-	CASSLNSHNQPQHF	TGTGCCAGCAGTTTAAACAGCCACAATCAGCCCCAGCATTTT
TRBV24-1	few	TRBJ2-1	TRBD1	CATSDLGTVNNEQFF	TGTGCCACCAGTGATTTAGGGACAGTTAACAATGAGCAGTTCTTC
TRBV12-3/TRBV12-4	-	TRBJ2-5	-	CASSRQTGRDETQYF	TGTGCCAGCAGCCGTCAGACAGGCCGTGATGAGACCCAGTACTTC
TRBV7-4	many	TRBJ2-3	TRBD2	CASSFGGGLTDTQYF	TGTGCCAGCAGCTTCGGGGGGGGGCTCACAGATACGCAGTATTTT
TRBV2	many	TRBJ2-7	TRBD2	CAIRLAATYEQYF	TGTGCCATACGACTAGCGGCTACCTACGAGCAGTACTTC
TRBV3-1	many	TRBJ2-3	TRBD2	CAKTGTSGMSCTDTQYF	TGTGCCAAGACCGGGACTAGCGGGATGTCTTGCACAGATACGCAGTATTTT
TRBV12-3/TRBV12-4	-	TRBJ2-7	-	CASSWAGSYEQYF	TGTGCCAGCAGTTGGGCAGGTTCCTACGAGCAGTACTTC
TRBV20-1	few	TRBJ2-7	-	CSARAVTAYEQYF	TGCAGTGCTAGAGCCGTGACAGCCTACGAGCAGTACTTC
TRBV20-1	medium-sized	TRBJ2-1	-	CSAREEGTTTYNEQFF	TGCAGTGCTAGAGAAGAGGGGACGACGACCTACAATGAGCAGTTCTTC
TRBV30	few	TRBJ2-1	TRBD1	CAWSAGQGAYEQFF	TGTGCCTGGAGTGCAGGACAGGGGGCATATGAGCAGTTCTTC
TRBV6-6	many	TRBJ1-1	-	CASSTPGGEAFF	TGTGCCAGCAGTACCCCCGGGGGTGAAGCTTTCTTT
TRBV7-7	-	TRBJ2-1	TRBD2	CASSLEPAGLYNEQFF	TGTGCTAGCAGCTTAGAGCCAGCGGGGTTGTACAATGAGCAGTTCTTC
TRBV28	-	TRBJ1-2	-	CASRPGPANYGYTF	TGTGCCAGCCGACCAGGACCAGCTAACTATGGCTACACCTTC